This passage covers 26 T cell receptor beta chains from one sample sequenced in a study of blood T cell repertoires in COVID-19. Only in-frame clones appear in the TCRdb table, and some are missing; sequencing was by immunoSEQ multiplex PCR. There are some 350,000 clones in the sample; about 83% occur only once, and about 3% lies in the top ten. Sample: peripheral blood. These receptors were collected from a man aged 30 to 45 with active or convalescent COVID-19.

The chain combines TRBV11-3 with TRBJ2-1; TRBD2 matches at 8 bases. This CDR3 comprises 16 residues. With 1 base clipped from V and 2 bases from J, the junction kept 4 bases outside the gene matches. In germline, CDR1 is SGHNT, CDR2 YENEEA. The CDR3, as DNA: TGTGCCAGCAGCTTAGGGCGGGGGGATGCCTACAATGAGCAGTTCTTC. This gives the protein CASSLGRGDAYNEQFF. Full variable domain (rest looked up from reference TRBV11-3 and TRBJ2-1): EAGVVQSPRYKIIEKKQPVAFWCNPISGHNTLYWYLQNLGQGPELLIRYENEEAVDDSQLPKDRFSAERLKGVDSTLKIQPAELGDSAVYLCASSLGRGDAYNEQFFGPGTRLTVL.

The sample holds one count of this clone. The chain recombines TRBV14 with TRBJ1-2, with D maybe TRBD1 (5 bases). Germline loops: CDR1 SGHDN, CDR2 FVKESK. Trimming pared 1 base from V and 8 bases from J, leaving 11 bases between. CDR3 length: 13 amino acids. The CDR3 DNA is TGTGCCAGCAGCCAAGGGCGCTCAGGGGGCTACACCTTC. Its translation is CASSQGRSGGYTF. Full variable domain (rest looked up from reference TRBV14 and TRBJ1-2): EAGVTQFPSHSVIEKGQTVTLRCDPISGHDNLYWYRRVMGKEIKFLLHFVKESKQDESGMPNNRFLAERTGGTYSTLKVQPAELEDSGVYFCASSQGRSGGYTFGSGTRLTVV.

The CDR3 DNA reads TGCAGCGTTGACGGAGGCACAGATACGCAGTATTTT. Translated: CSVDGGTDTQYF. V gene TRBV29-1 combines with J gene TRBJ2-3, with D uncertain. The germline gives CDR1 SQVTM, CDR2 ANQGSEA. CDR3 length equals 12 residues. V lost 3 bases to trimming and J lost 1 base, with 5 bases between them.

This clone was seen once. The CDR3 DNA reads as TGTGCCAGCAGCCTTGAACGCGATCAGCCCCAGCATTTT. It yields the protein CASSLERDQPQHF. This rearrangement joins TRBV2 to TRBJ1-5; unclear D gene. V was pared by 6 bases and J by 5 bases, with 11 bases between. This CDR3 comprises 13 residues. Germline V gene data show CDR1 as SNHLY and CDR2 as FYNNEI.

The chain has TRBV7-2 and TRBJ1-5; a weak D match, TRBD1 (5 bases). V gave up 1 base and J gave up 11 bases, with 15 bases separating them. This CDR3 is 14 amino acids long. Germline CDR1 reads SGHTA; CDR2 reads FQGNSA. DNA for the CDR3: TGTGCCAGCAGCTTAGGGGGCCCGGGTGAATCCCAGCATTTT. Its translation: CASSLGGPGESQHF.

J is TRBJ2-2 and V is TRBV30, with D possibly TRBD2 on 5 matching bases. The CDR3 totals 13 residues. Germline loops: CDR1 GTSNPN, CDR2 SVGIG (reference sequence). V was cut by 8 bases and J by 6 bases, with 16 bases left in between. CDR3 loop: CATPRLEAGELFF. Written as DNA, the CDR3 is TGTGCCACCCCCCGATTGGAGGCCGGGGAGCTGTTTTTT.

This chain joins TRBV18 and TRBJ2-3, with D unclear. V gave up 6 bases and J gave up 2 bases, with 9 bases separating them. This CDR3 is built from 13 residues. From germline, CDR1 is KGHSH and CDR2 LQKENI. CDR3: CASSPTHTDTQYF. CDR3 DNA: TGTGCCAGCTCCCCCACACACACAGATACGCAGTATTTT.

This sequence joins TRBV28 and TRBJ1-5, with a tentative D call TRBD1 (5 bases). This CDR3 is 16 amino acids long. Germline CDR1 and CDR2: MDHEN and SYDVKM. The V end lost 5 bases, the J end lost 9 bases, and 23 bases lay between the germline ends. The CDR3 bases are TGTGCCAGCAGTCTCGCGCGAGGTCTGGACGGGGGGCCCCAGCATTTT. Translated: CASSLARGLDGGPQHF.

This clone was seen just once. This chain connects TRBV19 to TRBJ1-5, with 8 positions matching TRBD1. The length of the CDR3 is 13 residues. The trim removed 7 bases at V and 5 bases at J, leaving 4 bases unmatched. CDR1 LNHDA and CDR2 SQIVND come from the germline V gene (reference sequence). The CDR3 DNA follows: TGTGCCAGTAAGGACAGGGTGGATCAGCCCCAGCATTTT. It codes for CASKDRVDQPQHF.

The chain recombines TRBV7-2 with TRBJ1-1; the match to TRBD1 covers 9 bases. V trimming: 5 bases; J trimming: 7 bases; junction bases outside the gene matches: 5. Germline assignment: CDR1 SGHTA and CDR2 FQGNSA. The CDR3 has 13 amino acids. The CDR3 spells CASSTDRGGEAFF. The CDR3 nucleotides are TGTGCCAGCAGCACGGACAGGGGAGGTGAAGCTTTCTTT.

This clone was found a few times. The chain combines TRBV29-1 with TRBJ1-1, with D unresolved. Trimming removed 7 bases from V and 6 bases from J, with 12 bases in between. In germline, CDR1 is SQVTM, CDR2 ANQGSEA. The CDR3 loop spans 11 amino acids. The CDR3 reads CSGRVRAEAFF. Written as DNA, the CDR3 is TGCAGCGGGCGGGTACGGGCTGAAGCTTTCTTT.

The chain combines TRBV14 with TRBJ2-3; D is unclear. The V gene's germline CDR1 is SGHDN and CDR2 FVKESK. V was pared by 0 bases and J by 4 bases, with 5 bases between. The CDR3 totals 13 residues. CDR3 in DNA: TGTGCCAGCAGCCAAGACTTATCAGATACGCAGTATTTT. This encodes CASSQDLSDTQYF.

The chain recombines TRBV5-7 with TRBJ2-5, with 8 bases lining up with TRBD1. TRBV5-7 is marked as an open reading frame, function uncertain. V gave up 5 bases and J gave up 3 bases; unmatched junction bases: 9. This CDR3 is built from 15 residues. CDR3 nucleotides: TGTGCCAGCAGTTATACAGGGGGACTGGAAGAGACCCAGTACTTC. It is translated as CASSYTGGLEETQYF.

This clone was recorded a few times. The rearrangement links TRBV29-1 to TRBJ2-7, with 7 bases fitting TRBD1. From germline, CDR1 is SQVTM and CDR2 ANQGSEA. The CDR3 sequence is 17 residues long. The V and J ends lost 4 bases and 3 bases, in that order; junction bases with no gene match: 18. DNA of the CDR3: TGCAGCGTTGCGAAAGGTTCCCGGACAGGTAAGGTCTACGAGCAGTACTTC. This encodes CSVAKGSRTGKVYEQYF.

This clone was found a few times. The rearrangement links TRBV7-2 to TRBJ2-7, with D possibly being TRBD2 (5 bases). The V gene lost 2 bases and the J gene lost 2 bases, with 7 bases spanning the gap. The germline V gene encodes CDR1 SGHTA and CDR2 FQGNSA. The length of the CDR3 is 13 residues. CDR3 sequence (DNA): TGTGCCAGCAGCTTAAGCGGTGCCTACGAGCAGTACTTC. It specifies CASSLSGAYEQYF.

This clone was seen once. The CDR3 DNA sequence: TGTGCCTGGTCCTTAGCGGGAGCCAAAAACATTCAGTACTTC. It encodes CAWSLAGAKNIQYF. The rearrangement joins TRBV30 to TRBJ2-4; 7 bases line up with TRBD2. The CDR3 consists of 14 residues. The germline V gene has CDR1 GTSNPN and CDR2 SVGIG (reference sequence). V lost 5 bases and J lost 0; bases outside the gene matches: 4.

V and J are TRBV6-5 and TRBJ1-2; tentative D call: TRBD1 (6 bases). Trimming cost V 10 bases and J 2 bases, with 14 bases left between them. Germline-derived CDR1 and CDR2 are MNHEY and SVGAGI. CDR3 length equals 13 residues. The CDR3 DNA sequence: TGTGCCACCGGGGGGGACACCAACTATGGCTACACCTTC. Protein sequence: CATGGDTNYGYTF.

The sample holds one count of this clone. The rearrangement links TRBV9 to TRBJ1-2; the D gene is possibly TRBD1 (6 bases). There are 14 residues in the CDR3. V lost 4 bases, J lost 2 bases, and 12 bases lay in between. Per germline, CDR1 SGDLS and CDR2 YYNGEE. CDR3 residues: CASSPRTANYGYTF. CDR3 nucleotide sequence: TGTGCCAGCAGCCCCCGGACAGCCAACTATGGCTACACCTTC.

The chain combines TRBV6-5 with TRBJ1-4, with 7 bases lining up with TRBD1. CDR1 is MNHEY, CDR2 SVGAGI, per germline. The CDR3 consists of 14 residues. The junction had 9 bases not matched to a gene; V was cut back by 6 bases and J by 8 bases. The CDR3 protein is CASRGTVENEKLFF. The DNA of the CDR3 is TGTGCCAGCAGGGGGACAGTAGAAAACGAAAAACTGTTTTTT.

This clone was counted only a few times. The chain has TRBV3-1 (or the pseudogene TRBV3-2) and TRBJ2-5; 11 nucleotides match TRBD2. CDR3 length: 16 residues. Losses at the gene ends were 0 bases for V and 5 bases for J; bases not matched to a gene: 5. The V gene's germline CDR1 is LGHDT and CDR2 YNNKEL (reference sequence). The CDR3 loop is CASSQEVSGRGETQYF. The CDR3 nucleotides are TGTGCCAGCAGCCAAGAAGTTAGCGGGAGGGGGGAGACCCAGTACTTC.

The rearrangement uses TRBV30 and TRBJ1-2; D unresolved. The CDR3 extends over 13 amino acids. Germline lookup yields CDR1 GTSNPN and CDR2 SVGIG (reference sequence). V lost 4 bases, J lost 6 bases, and 15 bases lay in between. CDR3 in DNA: TGTGCCTGGACCCTCCGATCCGCTAATGGCTACACCTTC. It specifies CAWTLRSANGYTF.

This chain joins TRBV28 and TRBJ2-7, with TRBD1 identical over 7 bases. The CDR3 extends over 15 amino acids. Trimming cost V 4 bases and J 3 bases; bases outside gene matches: 9. Germline V gene data show CDR1 as MDHEN and CDR2 as SYDVKM. The CDR3 DNA reads TGTGCCAGCAGTTCCCCCCGGGACAGCTACTACGAGCAGTACTTC. This sequence encodes CASSSPRDSYYEQYF.

The chain carries TRBV28 and TRBJ1-1, with 11 bases fitting TRBD1. This CDR3 spans 16 amino acids. Germline V gene data show CDR1 as MDHEN and CDR2 as SYDVKM. V shed 7 bases and J 6 bases; nucleotides not matched to a gene: 13. The CDR3 bases are TGTGCCAGCACCCCCGGGACAGGGGGACGTCTGGCTGAAGCTTTCTTT. It codes for CASTPGTGGRLAEAFF.

V is TRBV4-1 and J is TRBJ2-7, with TRBD2 as a possible D gene (6 bases). There are 14 residues in the CDR3. Trimming cost V 4 bases and J 3 bases, with 13 bases left between them. Germline V lookup: CDR1 MGHRA, CDR2 YSYEKL. CDR3 coding DNA: TGCGCCAGCAGCCTCTATCCGGGGGACTACGAGCAGTACTTC. This sequence encodes CASSLYPGDYEQYF.

This chain connects TRBV28 to TRBJ1-1; D remains ambiguous. The CDR3 covers 15 residues. Germline loops: CDR1 MDHEN, CDR2 SYDVKM. The V end was cut by 1 base, the J end by 2 bases, with 11 bases between. The CDR3, as DNA: TGTGCCAGCAGTTTATTACAGATTAAAAACACTGAAGCTTTCTTT. It yields the protein CASSLLQIKNTEAFF.

This clone was observed a handful of times. The chain links TRBV10-3 to TRBJ2-1; D gene unclear. The CDR3 runs to 14 residues. The germline V and J ends were trimmed by 2 bases and 4 bases, with 9 bases remaining between them. Germline V gives CDR1 ENHRY, CDR2 SYGVKD. CDR3 protein: CAISEPRKYNEQFF. CDR3 sequence (DNA): TGTGCCATCAGTGAGCCCAGAAAGTACAATGAGCAGTTCTTC.